The 13 T cell receptor beta chains below come from one sample, sequenced in a study of T cell responses to AZD1222 COVID-19 vaccine. TCRdb keeps only in-frame clones here, not all; method: immunoSEQ multiplex PCR. Of 100,000 to 150,000 clones detected, more than 75% appear once; the ten largest clones hold approximately 1.2%. The sample was peripheral blood, taken on day 0 of AZD1222 vaccination. The receptors derive from an adult in good health.

CDR3 protein: CASSFGTGRNNEQFF. CDR3 bases: TGTGCCAGCAGCTTTGGGACAGGGCGGAACAATGAGCAGTTCTTC. This chain uses TRBV5-5 with TRBJ2-1; 9 bases are a match to TRBD1. V lost 2 bases, J lost 5 bases, and 5 bases stayed unmatched. The CDR3 loop spans 15 amino acids. Germline V gene lookup returns CDR1 SGHKS and CDR2 YYEKEE (reference sequence).

The chain recombines TRBV2 with TRBJ2-1; 13 bases fit TRBD2. The CDR3 extends over 16 amino acids. Germline V CDR1 and CDR2: SNHLY, FYNNEI. Germline trimming cut 5 bases from V and 4 bases from J; bases unmatched to any gene: 5. The CDR3 region is CASSRGTSGAYNEQFF. CDR3 DNA: TGTGCCAGCAGTCGTGGGACTAGCGGGGCTTACAATGAGCAGTTCTTC.

V and J are TRBV19 and TRBJ1-2; no reliable D call. Trimming removed 3 bases at V and 2 bases at J, with 10 bases between. This CDR3 contains 14 residues. Germline lookup yields CDR1 LNHDA and CDR2 SQIVND (reference sequence). DNA for the CDR3: TGTGCCAGTAGTATCCGACGGGAAAACTATGGCTACACCTTC. Translation gives CASSIRRENYGYTF.

This chain connects TRBV28 to TRBJ1-2; TRBD1 matches at 9 bases. Germline CDR1 is MDHEN and CDR2 is SYDVKM. CDR3 length equals 13 residues. V dropped 6 bases and J dropped 6; count of bases not matched to a gene: 5. The CDR3 DNA reads TGTGCCAGCAGAAACAGGGGGCCCAATGGCTACACCTTC. Its protein is CASRNRGPNGYTF.

The chain is built from TRBV4-1 and TRBJ2-5; TRBD2 matches at 9 bases. CDR1 and CDR2 (germline): MGHRA, YSYEKL. The CDR3 spans 15 residues. The V segment lost 0 bases and the J segment 5 bases; nucleotides outside the gene matches: 4. This CDR3 reads CASSQDRGLAETQYF. The CDR3 DNA is TGCGCCAGCAGCCAAGATAGGGGACTAGCCGAGACCCAGTACTTC.

The chain employs TRBV5-4 and TRBJ1-1, with D possibly matching TRBD1 (5 bases). The CDR3 has 15 amino acids. The germline V gene encodes CDR1 SGHNT and CDR2 YYREEE (reference sequence). V dropped 4 bases and J dropped 2 bases, with 15 bases sitting between them. CDR3 sequence reads: CASSPQDTGNTEAFF. CDR3 in DNA: TGTGCCAGCAGCCCCCAGGACACGGGAAACACTGAAGCTTTCTTT.

The chain is built from TRBV7-8 and TRBJ1-6; D might be TRBD1 (5 bases). From germline, CDR1 is SGHVS and CDR2 FQNEAQ. V was pared by 6 bases and J by 11 bases, with 20 bases between. This CDR3 spans 15 amino acids. The CDR3 region is CASRKGVWPTPPLHF. For the CDR3, the DNA is TGTGCCAGCAGAAAAGGGGTCTGGCCCACCCCACCCCTCCACTTT.

Note on this clone: An end of the junction differs from the germline gene, which may be a read error. V and J are TRBV14 and TRBJ1-1; no firm D call. In germline, CDR1 is SGHDN, CDR2 FVKESK. The CDR3 totals 14 residues. CDR3 sequence: CASSAWTGNAEAFF. Written as DNA, the CDR3 is TGTGCCAGCAGCGCCTGGACGGGGAACGCTGAAGCTTTCTTT.

V usage is TRBV27 and J usage is TRBJ2-3; TRBD2 might be the D (5 bases). The CDR3 length is 15 residues. V gave up 4 bases and J gave up 2 bases, with 13 bases separating them. Per the germline V gene, CDR1 is MNHEY and CDR2 is SMNVEV (reference sequence). CDR3 in amino acids: CASSSWTGYTDTQYF. For the CDR3, the DNA is TGTGCCAGCAGTTCTTGGACTGGCTACACAGATACGCAGTATTTT.

This rearrangement joins TRBV7-9 to TRBJ1-1; D remains unclear. Germline assignment: CDR1 SEHNR and CDR2 FQNEAQ (reference sequence). This CDR3 region has 11 residues. V lost 4 bases, J lost 4 bases, and 4 bases lay in between. The CDR3 spells CASSSATEAFF. CDR3 in DNA: TGTGCCAGCAGCTCAGCCACTGAAGCTTTCTTT.

The chain links TRBV5-1 to TRBJ2-5, with D perhaps TRBD1 or TRBD2 (5 bases each). Trimming left V 0 bases short and J 5 bases short, with 11 bases between. The length of the CDR3 is 14 residues. CDR1 SGHRS and CDR2 YFSETQ come from the germline V gene. CDR3 sequence reads: CASSLAGEGETQYF. DNA of the CDR3: TGCGCCAGCAGCTTGGCTGGCGAGGGGGAGACCCAGTACTTC.

The V call is TRBV7-2, the J call TRBJ2-6; D is perhaps TRBD1 (6 bases). CDR1 and CDR2 from the germline V gene are SGHTA and FQGNSA. There are 15 residues in the CDR3. Trimming shortened V by 5 bases and J by 11 bases, and 19 bases separated the two germline ends. The CDR3 region has the DNA TGTGCCAGCAGCCCCCCCACCCTGGGACACCACGTCCTGACTTTC. Translated, it gives CASSPPTLGHHVLTF.

V gene TRBV11-3 combines with J gene TRBJ2-2; TRBD2 matches at 7 bases. The CDR3 consists of 14 residues. The V gene end was trimmed by 5 bases and the J gene end by 5 bases; junction bases not matched to a gene: 5. Germline values: CDR1 SGHNT, CDR2 YENEEA. For the CDR3, the DNA is TGTGCCAGCAGCAAGCGGGGCGGGACCGGGGAGCTGTTTTTT. Encoded protein: CASSKRGGTGELFF.